These 15 T cell receptor beta chains originate from one sample sequenced in a study of T cells after yellow fever vaccination. TCRdb recomputed calls from the 5' RACE reads with MiXCR, one row per CDR3 protein. The repertoire holds over 200,000 distinct CDR3 sequences, with roughly 6.3% as singletons. The sequencing here drew on CD4+ T cells sorted from PBMCs, taken on the day of the yellow fever booster vaccination. These receptors were taken from a man aged 25-40 years who received the YFV17D yellow fever vaccine.

This clonotype was counted at least ten times. This chain uses TRBV4-1 with TRBJ2-1; no definite D call. Trimming stripped 5 bases from V and 0 bases from J, with 14 bases between. The length of the CDR3 is 16 residues. CDR1 MGHRA and CDR2 YSYEKL come from the germline V gene. The CDR3 region has the DNA TGCGCCAGCAGCGAAGGGCTGGAAAGCTCCTACAATGAGCAGTTCTTC. This gives the protein CASSEGLESSYNEQFF.

A few counts support this clonotype. The chain recombines TRBV6-2 or TRBV6-3 with TRBJ2-3; 7 nucleotides align to TRBD1. Germline trimming cut 6 bases from V and 3 bases from J; bases unmatched to any gene: 12. Germline values: CDR1 MNHEY, CDR2 SVGEGT. CDR3 length equals 16 residues. DNA of the CDR3: TGTGCCAGCAGCCGGGGACAGACTCGAATAACAGATACGCAGTATTTT. Translation gives CASSRGQTRITDTQYF.

The chain links TRBV5-1 to TRBJ2-1, with TRBD2 as a possible D gene (6 bases). The V end lost 4 bases, the J end lost 0 bases, and 14 bases lay between the germline ends. Germline V gene data show CDR1 as SGHRS and CDR2 as YFSETQ. The CDR3 consists of 16 residues. The DNA for the CDR3 is TGCGCCAGCAGCCGGGACTTACGTGACTCCTACAATGAGCAGTTCTTC. It specifies CASSRDLRDSYNEQFF.

This chain connects TRBV19 to TRBJ1-1; TRBD1 matches 8 bases. The length of the CDR3 is 15 residues. Per germline, CDR1 LNHDA and CDR2 SQIVND (reference sequence). Losses at the gene ends were 1 base for V and 4 bases for J; bases not matched to a gene: 5. CDR3 sequence: CASSIVGQVTTEAFF. The CDR3 DNA follows: TGTGCCAGTAGTATAGTGGGACAGGTAACCACTGAAGCTTTCTTT.

This clonotype was seen many times. This chain connects TRBV12-3 or TRBV12-4 to TRBJ2-4; 8 bases fit TRBD1. The V segment lost 5 bases and the J segment 8 bases; nucleotides outside the gene matches: 5. There are 13 residues in the CDR3. CDR3 amino acids: CASSDTQGDIQYF. The CDR3 DNA is TGTGCCAGCAGTGATACACAGGGGGACATTCAGTACTTC.

This clonotype was recorded many times. The chain employs TRBV7-9 and TRBJ2-1; D ambiguous. V was cut by 5 bases and J by 15 bases, with 17 bases left in between. Germline loops: CDR1 SEHNR, CDR2 FQNEAQ (reference sequence). The CDR3 is 12 residues long. DNA of the CDR3: TGTGCCAGCAGCCCCTCCGCCCTAAGCACGTTCTTC. Translation: CASSPSALSTFF.

This clonotype came up a few times. Mismatch with germline at one junction end may stem from a read error. The chain recombines TRBV25-1 with TRBJ2-7; D possibly uses TRBD1 or TRBD2 (7 bases each). Germline V gives CDR1 MGHDK, CDR2 SYGVNS. The CDR3 has 18 amino acids. CDR3 amino acids: CARSGGGNTGDGNYEQYF. The DNA for the CDR3 is TGTGCCAGAAGTGGGGGGGGAAATACAGGGGATGGGAATTACGAGCAGTACTTC.

In its sample, this clonotype was seen a few times. This chain connects TRBV12-3 or TRBV12-4 to TRBJ2-3; no firm D call. V was clipped by 7 bases and J by 5 bases, with 7 bases between them. The CDR3 extends over 11 amino acids. The CDR3 spells CASKIVDTQYF. CDR3 nucleotides: TGTGCCAGCAAAATCGTAGATACGCAGTATTTT.

This clonotype has a count of ten or more. This chain links TRBV20-1 with TRBJ1-3; D ambiguous. Per the germline V gene, CDR1 is DFQATT and CDR2 is SNEGSKA (reference sequence). The CDR3 extends over 15 amino acids. Trimming left V 0 bases short and J 0 bases short, with 9 bases between. The chain's CDR3 is CSARDRRNSGNTIYF. The DNA of the CDR3 is TGCAGTGCTAGAGATCGGAGGAACTCTGGAAACACCATATATTTT.

This clonotype was seen more than once but under ten times. The V gene is TRBV30, the J gene TRBJ2-5; the D gene is possibly TRBD2 (7 bases). CDR1 and CDR2 (germline): GTSNPN, SVGIG (reference sequence). V lost 4 bases to trimming and J lost 6 bases, with 12 bases between them. The CDR3 is made up of 12 amino acids. The CDR3 region has the DNA TGTGCCTGGACGGGGGGCGGGAAGACCCAGTACTTC. Protein: CAWTGGGKTQYF.

This clonotype was counted a few times. The chain is built from TRBV7-3 and TRBJ2-5, with 8 nucleotides matching TRBD1. V shed 5 bases and J 5 bases; nucleotides not matched to a gene: 7. The CDR3 covers 14 residues. CDR1 and CDR2 (germline): SGHTA, FQGTGA. This chain's CDR3 is CASSRTGPPETQYF. DNA for the CDR3: TGTGCCAGCAGCCGGACAGGGCCGCCGGAGACCCAGTACTTC.

V gene TRBV6-5 combines with J gene TRBJ2-7; 7 bases fit TRBD2. The germline V gene has CDR1 MNHEY and CDR2 SVGAGI. This CDR3 contains 15 residues. The V segment lost 2 bases and the J segment 3 bases; nucleotides outside the gene matches: 7. This CDR3 is CASSYVSGEGYEQYF. The CDR3 coding sequence is TGTGCCAGCAGTTACGTGTCCGGGGAGGGCTACGAGCAGTACTTC.

This chain links TRBV24-1 with TRBJ2-1, with TRBD2 matching 10 bases. Germline CDR1 and CDR2: KGHDR and SFDVKD. Trimming cost V 7 bases and J 9 bases; bases outside gene matches: 17. The CDR3 covers 17 residues. CDR3 in DNA: TGTGCCACCAGGGAAGTGGGGGCTAGCGGGAGCGCAGGTGAGCAGTTCTTC. This sequence encodes CATREVGASGSAGEQFF.

This clonotype was recorded many times. The chain joins TRBV12-3 or TRBV12-4 to TRBJ2-7; D is perhaps TRBD2 (6 bases). The CDR3 is made up of 15 amino acids. The ends were cut back, 4 bases at V and 3 bases at J, with 16 bases in the middle. CDR3 protein: CASSSPQRVNYEQYF. In DNA, the CDR3 is TGTGCCAGCAGTTCCCCACAGCGGGTTAACTACGAGCAGTACTTC.

This clonotype was seen many times. This rearrangement joins TRBV18 to TRBJ2-7; 7 nucleotides line up with TRBD1. CDR1 is KGHSH, CDR2 LQKENI, per germline. The CDR3 length is 14 residues. Losses at the gene ends were 8 bases for V and 2 bases for J; bases not matched to a gene: 9. CDR3 in DNA: TGTGCCAGCGACCCAGGACAGGCCCCCTACGAGCAGTACTTC. As protein: CASDPGQAPYEQYF.